This T cell receptor beta chain was profiled in a study of T-cell memory formation after mild COVID-19. Study outcomes and limitations: Whether day 37 second-wave clones are SARS-CoV-2-specific was not confirmed.

Concerning this clonotype: What it binds is not known.

Constant-segment primers were used for 5'RACE, and the resulting TCR alpha and TCR beta cDNA libraries carried sample barcodes and UMIs. TCRdb reanalysed the 5' RACE reads using MiXCR and keeps one entry per CDR3 protein. The sample shows roughly 450,000 distinct CDR3 sequences, roughly 20% of them seen only once. The CDR3 has 16 amino acids. V gave up 6 bases and J gave up 3 bases, with 20 bases separating them. Germline loops: CDR1 MNHEY, CDR2 SVGAGI. This chain uses TRBV6-5 with TRBJ1-1; no firm D call. Sequenced sample: PBMCs or a T cell subset sorted from them (not recorded which). The receptor was derived from an adult woman who had mild COVID-19 (a few samples of this study predate the infection). Cell type and time point are not known. CDR3 nucleotide sequence: TGTGCCAGCAGGCTCTCGTACCCCGGATTAGACACTGAAGCTTTCTTT. Amino acids: CASRLSYPGLDTEAFF.